The text below deals with one T cell receptor beta chain. What it recognizes is unknown. This sample stems from a study of cytomegalovirus exposure and HLA in healthy donors. General study points: According to a later analysis, donors in an Asian-associated ancestry cluster reportedly had fewer N-insertions than the 666-donor mean. Accurate HLA-A and HLA-B prediction from TCR beta sequences was reported for most subjects.

13 Jbeta primers and 60 Vbeta primers were used for the PCR. Profiling relied on immunoSEQ multiplex PCR, and the TCRdb table lists in-frame clones only, not all of them. The table records about 160,000 clones, 65% to 85% of them present only once. The TCR sequence derives from a man aged 40-55 years in good health and CMV-seropositive. The source material was PBMCs.

The CDR3 nucleotides are TGTGCCAGCAGCCCGACAGGGGTTGACACTTTACCCCTCCACTTT. Encoded protein: CASSPTGVDTLPLHF. The chain couples TRBV5-8 to TRBJ1-6; 8 positions match TRBD1. The germline CDR1 and CDR2 sequences are SGHTS and YDEGEE. V trimming: 4 bases; J trimming: 12 bases; junction bases outside the gene matches: 12. This CDR3 is built from 15 residues.